The 15 T cell receptor beta chains below all came from one sample that was sequenced in a study of T-cell memory formation after mild COVID-19. From the 5' RACE reads, TCRdb called clonotypes with MiXCR, one entry per CDR3 protein. This sample has about 110,000 distinct CDR3 sequences, with roughly 19% found just once. The sample consisted of PBMCs or a T cell subset sorted from them (not recorded which). Receptors originate from a young man who had mild COVID-19 (a few samples of this study predate the infection). Cell type and time point are not known.

This clonotype was recorded a few times. J is TRBJ2-1 and V is TRBV24-1; 7 bases align to TRBD2. CDR3 length equals 17 residues. From germline, CDR1 is KGHDR and CDR2 SFDVKD. J gave up 7 bases and V 0 bases, and 11 bases lay outside the gene matches. The CDR3 is CATSDLPLGRGRNEQFF. In nucleotides, the CDR3 is TGTGCCACCAGTGATTTGCCCCTCGGGCGGGGGAGGAATGAGCAGTTCTTC.

The table lists this clonotype with a few counts. Written as DNA, the CDR3 is TGTGCCAGCAGTCCGGGACTAGCGGGGGGATTCTACAATGAGCAGTTCTTC. Its protein product is CASSPGLAGGFYNEQFF. V and J are TRBV27 and TRBJ2-1; 15 bases are shared with TRBD2. The germline gives CDR1 MNHEY, CDR2 SMNVEV (reference sequence). With 5 bases clipped from V and 3 bases from J, the junction kept 5 bases outside the gene matches. This CDR3 is 17 amino acids long.

This chain links TRBV4-3 with TRBJ1-1, with D tentatively TRBD1 (5 bases). Trimming pared 0 bases from V and 4 bases from J, leaving 9 bases between. Germline CDR1 LGHNA, CDR2 YSLEER. CDR3 length: 14 amino acids. The CDR3 DNA reads as TGCGCCAGCAGCCAAGATGGGGGGGGCACTGAAGCTTTCTTT. Translated: CASSQDGGGTEAFF.

This clonotype was seen ten or more times. This chain uses TRBV4-3 with TRBJ1-5; D not resolved. The germline CDR1 and CDR2 sequences are LGHNA and YSLEER. With 4 bases removed from V and 0 bases from J, the gap between germline ends came to 10 bases. CDR3 length equals 15 residues. CDR3 protein: CASSLSAVSNQPQHF. The CDR3 DNA is TGCGCCAGCAGCCTTAGCGCAGTTAGCAATCAGCCCCAGCATTTT.

This clonotype has only one observation. The CDR3 protein is CASSQGVRNYGYTF. DNA for the CDR3: TGTGCCAGCAGCCAAGGTGTTCGTAACTATGGCTACACCTTC. J is TRBJ1-2 and V is TRBV3-1, with no clear D. Looked up from germline, CDR1 is LGHDT and CDR2 is YNNKEL (reference sequence). This CDR3 spans 14 amino acids. The germline V and J ends were trimmed by 1 base and 1 base, with 7 bases remaining between them.

This clonotype turned up a few times. The J gene is TRBJ1-6, the V gene TRBV20-1, with TRBD1 as a possible D gene (6 bases). Germline CDR1 DFQATT, CDR2 SNEGSKA (reference sequence). CDR3 length: 18 residues. The V gene lost 6 bases and the J gene lost 4 bases, with 25 bases spanning the gap. The CDR3 is CSARRDTRGGVYNSPLHF. The CDR3 DNA is TGCAGTGCAAGACGGGACACCCGAGGAGGGGTATATAATTCACCCCTCCACTTT.

This clonotype turned up a few times. In DNA, the CDR3 is TGTGCCAGCAGCTTAAGCGGGACAAAGCTTGAAGCTTTCTTT. As protein: CASSLSGTKLEAFF. The rearrangement uses TRBV11-2 and TRBJ1-1; tentatively, D is TRBD1 (6 bases). Germline V gene lookup returns CDR1 SGHAT and CDR2 FQNNGV. V was clipped by 2 bases and J by 7 bases, with 14 bases between them. The CDR3 is 14 residues long.

This chain's CDR3 is CASRASGSHPDTQYF. The DNA of the CDR3 is TGTGCCAGCAGAGCTAGCGGGAGTCACCCAGATACGCAGTATTTT. The chain has TRBV12-3 or TRBV12-4 and TRBJ2-3; 10 bases map to TRBD2. CDR3 length: 15 amino acids. The junction had 7 bases not matched to a gene; V was cut back by 6 bases and J by 4 bases.

This clonotype was seen a handful of times. This sequence joins TRBV18 and TRBJ2-7; maybe TRBD1 (5 bases). Trimming cost V 5 bases and J 2 bases, with 13 bases left between them. Germline CDR1 reads KGHSH; CDR2 reads LQKENI. There are 14 residues in the CDR3. The CDR3 loop reads CASSNRGPPYEQYV. For the CDR3, the DNA is TGTGCCAGCTCAAATAGGGGTCCTCCCTACGAGCAGTACGTC.

This clonotype was detected only a few times. This rearrangement joins TRBV19 to TRBJ1-1; D is uncertain. The CDR3 sequence is 14 residues long. The germline V gene has CDR1 LNHDA and CDR2 SQIVND (reference sequence). Trimming took 5 bases from V and 6 from J, leaving 16 bases between them. The DNA of the CDR3 is TGTGCCAGTAGTCAATCTAGAGTTTTGGCTGAAGCTTTCTTT. It encodes CASSQSRVLAEAFF.

This sequence joins TRBV20-1 and TRBJ2-2; weak D call: TRBD2 (5 bases). CDR1 is DFQATT and CDR2 is SNEGSKA in the germline V gene (reference sequence). CDR3 size: 13 residues. Trimming took off 2 bases at V and 6 bases at J, with 10 bases between the two ends. DNA of the CDR3: TGCAGTGCTAGACCATGGACTGCCGGGGAGCTGTTTTTT. Its protein product is CSARPWTAGELFF.

This clonotype was observed a handful of times. V and J are TRBV12-3 or TRBV12-4 and TRBJ1-2; D remains unclear. Trimming took off 3 bases at V and 8 bases at J, with 10 bases between the two ends. The CDR3 consists of 12 residues. The CDR3 DNA sequence: TGTGCCAGCAGTTTTGGGCCAGAGGGCTACACCTTC. The encoded protein is CASSFGPEGYTF.

The count of this clonotype is one. The chain combines TRBV7-8 with TRBJ2-7; possible D gene TRBD2, 6 bases. This CDR3 has 14 residues. Germline CDR1 is SGHVS and CDR2 is FQNEAQ. Trimming took 4 bases from V and 6 from J, leaving 16 bases between them. CDR3 DNA sequence: TGTGCCAGCAGCTCTAGCGAGCTCCGAGTCGAGCAGTACTTC. Translation: CASSSSELRVEQYF.

This clonotype has a handful of counts. The chain couples TRBV6-5 to TRBJ2-7, with no clear D. The CDR3 consists of 15 residues. V gave up 8 bases and J gave up 3 bases, with 20 bases separating them. Per germline, CDR1 MNHEY and CDR2 SVGAGI. Here the CDR3 DNA reads TGTGCCAGCCGCTCCTCCGGTCTGGACGGCTACGAGCAGTACTTC. Translation gives CASRSSGLDGYEQYF.

The gene calls are TRBV6-2 or TRBV6-3 and TRBJ2-4, with 8 bases lining up with TRBD2. CDR3 size: 13 residues. V gave up 7 bases and J gave up 5 bases; unmatched junction bases: 4. The germline CDR1 and CDR2 sequences are MNHEY and SVGEGT. The CDR3 here is CASTRGLENIQYF. CDR3 nucleotides: TGTGCCAGCACTCGGGGACTAGAAAACATTCAGTACTTC.